This T cell receptor (beta chain) was identified during a study of T cells after yellow fever vaccination. The TCR cDNA carried a universal primer site and UMIs from 5'RACE template switching. MiXCR, run by TCRdb on the 5' RACE reads, gives a single entry per CDR3 protein. The repertoire holds 610,000 or so distinct CDR3 sequences, with 12% as singletons. The ends lost 5 bases at V and 0 bases at J; junction bases unmatched: 6. This CDR3 contains 17 residues. This clonotype was detected only a few times. The chain combines TRBV12-3 or TRBV12-4 with TRBJ2-4, with 11 bases lining up with TRBD2. The TCR was taken from a man aged 25 to 40 who received the YFV17D yellow fever vaccine. The material sequenced was PBMCs, taken on the day of the yellow fever booster vaccination. Here the CDR3 reads CASSPPGLAGAKNIQYF. The DNA of the CDR3 is TGTGCCAGCAGTCCCCCCGGACTAGCGGGAGCCAAAAACATTCAGTACTTC.